This is a list of T cell receptor beta chains from one sample in a study of Ad26.COV2.S vaccination and SARS-CoV-2 variants. Assay: immunoSEQ multiplex PCR; the TCRdb copy retains only in-frame clones and omits some. Found here are more than 400,000 clones, 80% to 95% of them singletons; the top ten hold about 4.5%. The source was peripheral blood, collected in a trial of Ad26.COV2.S vaccine versus placebo. The receptors derive from a person between 18 and 65 years old who received the Ad26.COV2.S COVID-19 vaccine or a placebo. Both conserved end residues are part of each CDR3. Each record gives: J gene, D gene, V gene, clone size, CDR3 protein, CDR3 DNA. D genes are given only for firm matches. Clone size appears in some rows only: once, few, many, or a class for an expanded clone.

TRBJ2-5 TRBD2 TRBV7-6 - CASSGRGGAGGETQYF TGTGCCAGCAGCGGGCGAGGAGGAGCGGGAGGGGAGACCCAGTACTTC
TRBJ2-7 TRBD2 TRBV2 - CASMGLAGEWQYF TGTGCCAGCATGGGACTAGCGGGAGAATGGCAGTACTTC
TRBJ2-1 TRBD2 TRBV7-3 - CASSLIPGRIPNEQFF TGTGCCAGCAGCTTAATTCCCGGGAGGATACCTAATGAGCAGTTCTTC
TRBJ2-7 - TRBV7-2 - CASSLEGLGEQYF TGTGCCAGCAGCTTAGAGGGGCTCGGCGAGCAGTACTTC
TRBJ2-3 TRBD1 TRBV13 - CASSLVGRGRADTQYF TGTGCCAGCAGCTTAGTTGGCAGGGGGCGCGCAGATACGCAGTATTTT
TRBJ2-7 - TRBV10-3 - CAISGRGGYEQYF TGTGCCATCAGTGGGAGGGGGGGTTACGAGCAGTACTTC
TRBJ2-1 - TRBV6-5 - CASTFTSGTYNEQFF TGTGCCAGCACCTTTACCAGCGGAACCTACAATGAGCAGTTCTTC
TRBJ2-3 - TRBV7-2 - CASSHGTRLATPNADTQYF TGTGCCAGCAGCCACGGGACTCGCTTAGCGACACCAAACGCAGATACGCAGTATTTT
TRBJ1-1 - TRBV29-1 once CSVGSMNTEAFF TGCAGCGTTGGAAGCATGAACACTGAAGCTTTCTTT
TRBJ2-7 - TRBV11-2 - CASSLETRSYEQYF TGTGCCAGCAGCTTAGAAACCAGGTCCTACGAGCAGTACTTC
TRBJ2-3 TRBD2 TRBV5-1 - CASSLQDRSSAGISTDTQYF TGCGCCAGCAGCTTGCAGGACCGATCATCAGCGGGGATTAGCACAGATACGCAGTATTTT
TRBJ1-2 - TRBV27 - CASSSGDYGYTF TGTGCCAGCAGTTCGGGGGACTATGGCTACACCTTC
TRBJ2-3 - TRBV5-5 - CASSNGVWSADTQYF TGTGCCAGCAGCAATGGGGTATGGTCGGCAGATACGCAGTATTTT
TRBJ1-2 - TRBV6-5 - CASGILSNYGYTF TGTGCCAGCGGTATCCTCTCTAACTATGGCTACACCTTC
TRBJ1-5 TRBD1 TRBV19 few CATRQGLSNQPQHF TGTGCCACCAGACAGGGCTTAAGCAATCAGCCCCAGCATTTT
TRBJ2-4 - TRBV4-1 - CASSQDPGSGNIQYF TGCGCCAGCAGCCAAGATCCCGGCAGCGGAAACATTCAGTACTTC
TRBJ1-6 - TRBV11-1 - CASSLRGSNSPLHF TGTGCCAGCAGCCTACGAGGGAGTAATTCACCCCTCCACTTT
TRBJ2-1 - TRBV27 - CASSLDRSPSYNEQFF TGTGCCAGCAGTTTAGATCGGAGCCCTTCCTACAATGAGCAGTTCTTC
TRBJ2-5 TRBD2 TRBV28 - CASSPGLAGGLLSETQYF TGTGCCAGCAGTCCCGGACTAGCGGGAGGCCTCCTATCAGAGACCCAGTACTTC
TRBJ2-7 - TRBV19 - CASRGRRAYEQYF TGTGCCAGTAGAGGCAGGCGAGCCTACGAGCAGTACTTC
TRBJ2-5 - TRBV3-1/TRBV3-2 - CASSPYWTEESETQYF TGTGCCAGCAGCCCTTACTGGACTGAGGAATCGGAGACCCAGTACTTC
TRBJ2-1 - TRBV9 - CASSVSRTIGHNEQFF TGTGCCAGCAGCGTATCCCGCACGATCGGGCACAATGAGCAGTTCTTC
TRBJ2-3 - TRBV28 - CASSLRQATDTQYF TGTGCCAGCAGTTTAAGACAGGCCACAGATACGCAGTATTTT
TRBJ1-1 - TRBV12-3/TRBV12-4 - CASSLEGATEAFF TGTGCCAGCAGTTTAGAAGGGGCCACTGAAGCTTTCTTT
TRBJ1-3 - TRBV7-9 once CASSETTGSGNTIYF TGTGCCAGCAGCGAAACCACAGGGTCTGGAAACACCATATATTTT
TRBJ2-7 TRBD1 TRBV24-1 few CATSPGQGSYEQYF TGTGCCACCAGTCCCGGACAGGGGTCCTACGAGCAGTACTTC
TRBJ2-7 TRBD1 TRBV18 - CASSPGTGSYEQYF TGTGCCAGCTCACCCGGGACAGGAAGTTACGAGCAGTACTTC
TRBJ1-2 - TRBV2 - CASSAVSYTF TGTGCCAGCAGTGCTGTTTCCTACACCTTC
TRBJ2-5 - TRBV7-3 - CASSLLGGQETQYF TGTGCCAGCAGCTTATTGGGGGGCCAAGAGACCCAGTACTTC